Detailed here is one T cell receptor beta chain. These data come from a study of blood T cell repertoires in COVID-19. Study-level background: The United States, Italy and Spain provided the acute and convalescent COVID-19 samples. Sources were T cells, B-cell-depleted T cells, or PBMCs; the material itself was cDNA or gDNA.

In the original analysis: Reference gene primer amplification gave nucleated cell count estimates. Only in-frame clones appear in the TCRdb table, and some are missing; sequencing was by immunoSEQ multiplex PCR. That table supplies the V and J calls and clone size; D and trimming were determined from the DNA. This table holds about 180,000 clones, more than 70% found once. Germline CDR1 reads SGDLS; CDR2 reads YYNGEE. Trimming shortened V by 0 bases and J by 4 bases, and 10 bases separated the two germline ends. The CDR3 loop spans 15 amino acids. Sequenced material: peripheral blood. The genes are TRBV9 and TRBJ2-2; D is possibly TRBD1 (6 bases). The source of this sequence is a man aged 35 to 55 with active or convalescent COVID-19. The CDR3 loop is CASSVVEGGTGELFF. The CDR3 bases are TGTGCCAGCAGCGTAGTGGAAGGGGGCACCGGGGAGCTGTTTTTT.